What follows are 29 T cell receptor beta chains derived from one specimen sequenced in a study of cytomegalovirus exposure and HLA in healthy donors. The PCR employed 60 Vbeta primers together with 13 Jbeta primers. Repertoires were generated with immunoSEQ multiplex PCR, while TCRdb's copy carries only in-frame clones and drops some. The table lists about 160,000 clones, roughly four fifths of them singletons. Source material: PBMCs. These receptors were taken from a middle-aged man in good health and CMV-seropositive.

V usage is TRBV5-6 and J usage is TRBJ2-7; TRBD1 matches 11 bases. The CDR3 is 14 residues long. J gave up 3 bases and V 4 bases, and 3 bases lay outside the gene matches. The germline V gene encodes CDR1 SGHDT and CDR2 YYEEEE. Here the CDR3 DNA reads TGTGCCAGCAGCGAGGGACAGGGGGTCTACGAGCAGTACTTC. This sequence encodes CASSEGQGVYEQYF.

On this clone: Within the sample, other DNA sequences also encode this same CDR3. The genes are TRBV7-3 and TRBJ2-3, with D possibly being TRBD2 (7 bases). Trimming took 0 bases from V and 3 from J, leaving 10 bases between them. Germline V lookup: CDR1 SGHTA, CDR2 FQGTGA. The CDR3 runs to 15 residues. CDR3 protein: CASSLTGGGTDTQYF. The CDR3 DNA is TGTGCCAGCAGCTTAACGGGAGGGGGGACAGATACGCAGTATTTT.

The chain uses TRBV28 and TRBJ2-5, with 10 bases identical to TRBD1. The V segment lost 6 bases and the J segment 3 bases; nucleotides outside the gene matches: 4. The CDR3 covers 14 residues. CDR1 and CDR2 from the germline V gene are MDHEN and SYDVKM. The CDR3: CASRRTGGKETQYF. The CDR3 DNA reads as TGTGCCAGCAGACGGACAGGGGGAAAAGAGACCCAGTACTTC.

The chain links TRBV6-5 to TRBJ2-7; D remains unclear. V lost 4 bases to trimming and J lost 1 base, with 11 bases between them. This CDR3 is 14 amino acids long. CDR1 MNHEY and CDR2 SVGAGI come from the germline V gene. The CDR3 spells CASSSMAGSYEQYF. CDR3 nucleotides: TGTGCCAGCAGTTCCATGGCAGGATCCTACGAGCAGTACTTC.

The chain joins TRBV4-1 to TRBJ1-2, with 9 nucleotides matching TRBD1. V was pared by 5 bases and J by 4 bases, with 8 bases of the junction left unmatched. Germline-derived CDR1 and CDR2 are MGHRA and YSYEKL. CDR3 length: 15 residues. CDR3 sequence reads: CASSTGQGGGYGYTF. CDR3 in DNA: TGCGCCAGCAGCACGGGACAGGGAGGCGGCTATGGCTACACCTTC.

The chain combines TRBV7-2 with TRBJ2-3; D may be TRBD2 (6 bases). Germline V CDR1 and CDR2: SGHTA, FQGNSA. V gave up 5 bases and J gave up 5 bases, with 20 bases separating them. The CDR3 sequence is 16 residues long. The CDR3 loop reads CASSPGPGPAGDTQYF. CDR3 sequence (DNA): TGTGCCAGCAGCCCGGGGCCGGGGCCAGCGGGAGATACGCAGTATTTT.

The V call is TRBV13, the J call TRBJ2-5; 8 nucleotides align to TRBD1. The CDR3 is 14 residues long. Germline loops: CDR1 PRHDT, CDR2 FYEKMQ (reference sequence). J was trimmed by 5 bases and V by 6 bases; bases with no gene match: 8. For the CDR3, the DNA is TGTGCCAGCAGTGCCAGGGGGCGCTATGAGACCCAGTACTTC. Protein sequence: CASSARGRYETQYF.

The V and J genes are TRBV18 and TRBJ1-1; 11 nucleotides match TRBD1. The germline V gene encodes CDR1 KGHSH and CDR2 LQKENI. Trimming took 4 bases from V and 7 from J; bases not matched to a gene: 8. The CDR3 sequence is 15 residues long. The CDR3 region is CASSLIRTGGGEAFF. The CDR3 DNA reads as TGTGCCAGCTCACTTATCCGGACAGGGGGCGGTGAAGCTTTCTTT.

This chain uses TRBV2 with TRBJ2-2; 9 bases align to TRBD1. CDR1 SNHLY and CDR2 FYNNEI come from the germline V gene. With 7 bases clipped from V and 4 bases from J, the junction kept 7 bases outside the gene matches. The CDR3 runs to 15 residues. The CDR3 loop is CASNTQGAITGELFF. The CDR3 coding sequence is TGTGCCAGCAATACACAGGGGGCAATCACCGGGGAGCTGTTTTTT.

This clone was counted once. V usage is TRBV9 and J usage is TRBJ2-7, with 8 bases aligning to TRBD1. Germline assignment: CDR1 SGDLS and CDR2 YYNGEE. The CDR3 contains 13 residues. Trimming took 0 bases from V and 7 from J; bases not matched to a gene: 3. The CDR3 DNA sequence: TGTGCCAGCAGCGTAGGGGACAGGACTGAGCAGTACTTC. It is translated as CASSVGDRTEQYF. The entire variable domain, with the rest obtained from reference TRBV9 and TRBJ2-7, is as follows: DSGVTQTPKHLITATGQRVTLRCSPRSGDLSVYWYQQSLDQGLQFLIQYYNGEERAKGNILERFSAQQFPDLHSELNLSSLELGDSALYFCASSVGDRTEQYFGPGTRLTVT.

The V and J genes are TRBV28 and TRBJ2-7, with 9 bases that match TRBD1. The CDR3 runs to 14 residues. The J segment lost 4 bases and the V segment lost 6 bases, leaving 7 bases of the junction unmatched. CDR1 is MDHEN, CDR2 SYDVKM, per germline. The CDR3 region has the DNA TGTGCCAGCAGCACCCCGGGACAGGGATACGAGCAGTACTTC. Protein: CASSTPGQGYEQYF.

The gene calls are TRBV6-6 and TRBJ1-1; D is possibly TRBD1 (5 bases). Germline lookup yields CDR1 MNHNY and CDR2 SVGAGI (reference sequence). V lost 7 bases, J lost 6 bases, and 15 bases lay in between. The CDR3 runs 13 residues. CDR3 nucleotides: TGTGCCAGCACCTACGGGGGTGACGCTGAAGCTTTCTTT. Its translation: CASTYGGDAEAFF.

CDR3 sequence reads: CASSQEVQGTGELFF. The CDR3 region has the DNA TGCGCCAGCAGCCAAGAAGTCCAGGGAACCGGGGAGCTGTTTTTT. This chain connects TRBV4-1 to TRBJ2-2; possibly TRBD1 for D (5 bases). The V gene's germline CDR1 is MGHRA and CDR2 YSYEKL. Trimming stripped 0 bases from V and 5 bases from J, with 10 bases between. The CDR3 is 15 amino acids.

This clone occurred once. The chain joins TRBV21-1 to TRBJ1-2; the tabulated D call, TRBD1, remains unverified against the DNA. TRBV21-1 is given as a pseudogene. There are 16 residues in the CDR3. CDR3 region: CASSKDQGPPNYGYTF. The CDR3 bases are TGTGCCAGCAGCAAAGATCAGGGGCCCCCTAACTATGGCTACACCTTC.

V and J are TRBV7-9 and TRBJ2-2; D perhaps matches TRBD2 (5 bases). Trimming cost V 8 bases and J 6 bases, with 13 bases left between them. Germline CDR1 SEHNR, CDR2 FQNEAQ (reference sequence). The CDR3 extends over 13 amino acids. The CDR3 DNA sequence: TGTGCCAGCCGGGATTTAGCGTCCGGGGAGCTGTTTTTT. Translating it yields CASRDLASGELFF.

J is TRBJ1-3 and V is TRBV7-2; D remains ambiguous. The ends were cut back, 3 bases at V and 2 bases at J, with 2 bases in the middle. The CDR3 length is 12 residues. CDR1 SGHTA and CDR2 FQGNSA come from the germline V gene. The CDR3 region is CASSFAGNTIYF. Written as DNA, the CDR3 is TGTGCCAGCAGCTTCGCTGGAAACACCATATATTTT.

In this sample, this clone turned up a few times. The CDR3 region is CASSDGTSGRVDTQYF. CDR3 nucleotides: TGTGCCAGCAGCGACGGGACTAGCGGGAGGGTAGATACGCAGTATTTT. The J gene is TRBJ2-3, the V gene TRBV5-4; 16 nucleotides agree with TRBD2. Germline V lookup: CDR1 SGHNT, CDR2 YYREEE (reference sequence). V was clipped by 4 bases and J by 5 bases; unmatched bases: 4. CDR3 length: 16 residues.

This clone was detected a few times. This chain joins TRBV9 and TRBJ1-2, with 7 bases matching TRBD1. This CDR3 contains 13 residues. Trimming took 0 bases from V and 6 from J; bases not matched to a gene: 2. CDR1 SGDLS and CDR2 YYNGEE come from the germline V gene. This CDR3 is CASSVGQGDGYTF. DNA of the CDR3: TGTGCCAGCAGCGTAGGACAGGGAGATGGCTACACCTTC.

The V gene is TRBV2, the J gene TRBJ1-3, with 7 bases lining up with TRBD1. Looked up from germline, CDR1 is SNHLY and CDR2 is FYNNEI. The CDR3 totals 14 residues. V shed 3 bases, J shed 7 bases, and the junction held 6 bases outside the gene matches. CDR3 sequence reads: CASSETGLSNTIYF. CDR3 nucleotide sequence: TGTGCCAGCAGTGAGACAGGGTTGAGTAACACCATATATTTT.

The rearrangement links TRBV9 to TRBJ2-3; D is unresolved. The CDR3 covers 13 residues. The V end was cut by 2 bases, the J end by 5 bases, with 9 bases between. Per the germline V gene, CDR1 is SGDLS and CDR2 is YYNGEE. The CDR3 region has the DNA TGTGCCAGCAGCGTGGCTTTTCTAGATACGCAGTATTTT. Its protein product is CASSVAFLDTQYF.

The chain has TRBV25-1 and TRBJ2-5, with 13 bases identical to TRBD2. CDR1 is MGHDK and CDR2 is SYGVNS in the germline V gene. The CDR3 length is 15 residues. V lost 4 bases to trimming and J lost 5 bases; unmatched junction nucleotides: 4. The CDR3 spells CASSAGTSGTETQYF. The CDR3 nucleotides read TGTGCCAGCAGTGCCGGGACTAGCGGGACCGAGACCCAGTACTTC.

The chain has TRBV30 and TRBJ1-2; the match to TRBD1 covers 8 bases. There are 15 residues in the CDR3. Germline-derived CDR1 and CDR2 are GTSNPN and SVGIG (reference sequence). Trimming took 0 bases from V and 3 from J; bases not matched to a gene: 6. CDR3 protein: CAWSVSKQGDYGYTF. The CDR3 coding sequence is TGTGCCTGGAGTGTAAGCAAACAGGGGGACTATGGCTACACCTTC.

This chain joins TRBV5-1 and TRBJ2-1; 11 bases are shared with TRBD2. V trimming: 3 bases; J trimming: 6 bases; junction bases outside the gene matches: 5. This CDR3 comprises 15 residues. Germline CDR1 reads SGHRS; CDR2 reads YFSETQ. The CDR3 DNA sequence: TGCGCCAGCAGCTCGACTAGCGGGGCCCGCAATGAGCAGTTCTTC. It translates to CASSSTSGARNEQFF. Together with reference TRBV5-1 and TRBJ2-1, the CDR3 gives the full variable domain: KAGVTQTPRYLIKTRGQQVTLSCSPISGHRSVSWYQQTPGQGLQFLFEYFSETQRNKGNFPGRFSGRQFSNSRSEMNVSTLELGDSALYLCASSSTSGARNEQFFGPGTRLTVL.

This clone was counted once. This chain uses TRBV28 with TRBJ1-1; D ambiguous. Trimming shortened V by 7 bases and J by 0 bases, and 6 bases separated the two germline ends. Germline CDR1 MDHEN, CDR2 SYDVKM. This CDR3 region has 12 residues. The CDR3 nucleotides are TGTGCCAGCACAGAAATGAACACTGAAGCTTTCTTT. This sequence encodes CASTEMNTEAFF.

This clone has a single count. Mismatch with germline at one junction end may stem from a read error. The genes are TRBV10-2 and TRBJ2-5, with D maybe TRBD2 (5 bases). CDR1 WSHSY and CDR2 SAAADI come from the germline V gene. This CDR3 spans 17 amino acids. CDR3 sequence: CASSERRNPWGQEAQYF. CDR3 DNA: TGCGCCAGCAGTGAGAGGAGGAACCCCTGGGGTCAAGAGGCCCAGTACTTC.

The count of this clone is one. The chain links TRBV5-8 to TRBJ2-3, with TRBD1 matching 8 bases. The germline V gene encodes CDR1 SGHTS and CDR2 YDEGEE. The CDR3 totals 15 residues. V lost 10 bases to trimming and J lost 3 bases; unmatched junction nucleotides: 13. CDR3 DNA sequence: TGTGCCGGTGAGAGAGGACAGGGAATAACAGATACGCAGTATTTT. It specifies CAGERGQGITDTQYF.

This clone was found once. Other DNA sequences in this specimen translate into the identical CDR3. In nucleotides, the CDR3 is TGTGCCAGCAGCGTAGCGGGTTTGAACACTGAAGCTTTCTTT. Translated: CASSVAGLNTEAFF. J is TRBJ1-1 and V is TRBV9; D is undetermined. Germline assignment: CDR1 SGDLS and CDR2 YYNGEE. V shed 0 bases and J shed 0 bases, with 6 bases lying between them. The CDR3 is 14 residues long.

The V gene is TRBV5-1, the J gene TRBJ1-3; 7 positions match TRBD1. Germline loops: CDR1 SGHRS, CDR2 YFSETQ. The CDR3 has 16 amino acids. With 0 bases clipped from V and 6 bases from J, the junction kept 9 bases outside the gene matches. CDR3 bases: TGCGCCAGCAGCTTGGGGCCAAAGGACAGGACAAACACCATATATTTT. Translating it yields CASSLGPKDRTNTIYF.

V is TRBV5-6 and J is TRBJ1-5, with D unclear. This CDR3 is built from 13 residues. Trimming shortened V by 4 bases and J by 5 bases, and 10 bases separated the two germline ends. Germline V gene data show CDR1 as SGHDT and CDR2 as YYEEEE. The CDR3, as DNA: TGTGCCAGCAGCCCCGGGGTGGATCAGCCCCAGCATTTT. This gives the protein CASSPGVDQPQHF.